This T cell receptor (beta chain) stems from a study of CXCR3-negative and CXCR3-positive naive CD8 T cells. Study results and limitations: Similar TRBV-TRBJ gene usage was seen in naive CXCR3-negative and CXCR3-positive cells, but not in memory cells. Naive cells that were CXCR3-positive had more hydrophobic TRB CDR3s (compared with CXCR3-negative naive cells). Whereas both naive subsets had comparably high diversity, memory CD8+ cells had much lower diversity.

The authors prepared UMI-labeled TRB cDNA libraries by 5' RACE. TCRdb re-called the 5' RACE reads; every CDR3 protein appears as one record, without DNA. This sample contains around 160,000 distinct CDR3 sequences. On this clonotype itself: What it binds is not known.

This CDR3 is built from 11 residues. Germline assignment: CDR1 LNHDA and CDR2 SQIVND (reference sequence). Sorting was done in triplicate for each CD8+ T cell subset (300,000 cells each). Naive CD8+ T cells carried a CD45RO-CCR7+CD27+CD95- phenotype. This receptor was taken from a human donor in good health. Some clones in this sample may be carry-over from other donors' samples. The material sequenced was naive CXCR3+ CD8+ T cells from blood. Subset noted: CD45RO-CCR7+CD27+CD95- naive CD8+ T cells expressing CXCR3 (TNR3+). The chain couples TRBV19 to TRBJ2-7; TCRdb lists TRBD1, though no DNA is available to test this call. The CDR3 sequence: CASSGVHEQFF. The variable domain in full, with the rest retrieved from reference TRBV19 and TRBJ2-7, is DGGITQSPKYLFRKEGQNVTLSCEQNLNHDAMYWYRQDPGQGLRLIYYSQIVNDFQKGDIAEGYSVSREKKESFPLTVTSAQKNPTAFYLCASSGVHEQFFGPGTRLTVT.